In this sample, the clone carrying this T cell receptor (beta chain) turned up many times. The antigen is undetermined. This sample stems from a study of early T cells in non-severe SARS-CoV-2 infection. The wider study: It was bulk RNA from unsorted whole blood that was sequenced, and the chains were unpaired.

The CDR3 is 11 amino acids. CDR1 SQVTM and CDR2 ANQGSEA come from the germline V gene. Trimming stripped 6 bases from V and 5 bases from J, with 7 bases between. Study results and caveats: A preference for anti-spike CD8 responses marked VDJdb matching, which missed private and CD4 specificities.

Researchers attached unique molecular identifiers to individual cDNA molecules. MiXCR, run by TCRdb on the 5' RACE reads, gives a single entry per CDR3 protein. The profile shows 55,000 to 80,000 distinct CDR3 sequences, approximately 9.2% of them singletons. The specimen was whole blood, collected at baseline. The rearrangement links TRBV29-1 to TRBJ2-2; D might be TRBD2 (5 bases). This receptor was obtained from an adult who was a healthcare worker with PCR-confirmed SARS-CoV-2 infection or an uninfected control (not recorded which). CDR3 residues: CSVSGTGELFF. The CDR3 DNA is TGCAGCGTATCGGGGACCGGGGAGCTGTTTTTT.